Listed below are T cell receptor beta chains from one sample, sequenced in a study of blood T cell repertoires in COVID-19. The method was immunoSEQ multiplex PCR; TCRdb's version includes in-frame clones alone and lacks a portion of them. The table shows hundreds of thousands of clones, with around 89% occurring only once. Input material: peripheral blood. Receptor source: a woman aged 25 to 39 with COVID-19, enrolled during active disease. Both conserved end residues are trimmed from each CDR3. Fields, in order: J gene, V gene, CDR3 protein.

J: TRBJ1-4
V: TRBV19
CDR3: ASSRESDRGEKLF

J: TRBJ2-1
V: TRBV2
CDR3: ASRRTSGSNEQF

J: TRBJ2-5
V: TRBV6-5
CDR3: ASSYGQGLETQY

J: TRBJ2-5
V: TRBV10-3
CDR3: AISENPGLAGSPQY

J: TRBJ2-2
V: TRBV2
CDR3: ASSRDTGELF

J: TRBJ1-2
V: TRBV30
CDR3: AWSALAGPQANYGYT

J: TRBJ2-7
V: TRBV28
CDR3: ASNRAGGPYEQY

J: TRBJ1-1
V: TRBV14
CDR3: ASSQEGRANTEAF

J: TRBJ2-2
V: TRBV7-9
CDR3: ASSLNWGELF

J: TRBJ2-5
V: TRBV15
CDR3: ATSTSQGYQETQY

J: TRBJ2-3
V: TRBV19
CDR3: ASSIMGGQGNTQY

J: TRBJ2-5
V: TRBV25-1
CDR3: ASSEGLAGVQETQY

J: TRBJ1-1
V: TRBV27
CDR3: ASSERTGVAEAF

J: TRBJ2-5
V: TRBV28
CDR3: ASSLGNRVSQETQY

J: TRBJ2-2
V: TRBV24-1
CDR3: ATSARSRGLAGDTGELF

J: TRBJ1-2
V: TRBV5-1
CDR3: ASSSRTGGNYGYT

J: TRBJ2-7
V: TRBV10-2
CDR3: ASSVQGDEQY

J: TRBJ2-1
V: TRBV5-4
CDR3: ASSRTGFSYNEQF

J: TRBJ2-3
V: TRBV18
CDR3: ASSPPADTQY

J: TRBJ2-3
V: TRBV6-5
CDR3: ASKGLAGGADTQY

J: TRBJ1-1
V: TRBV28
CDR3: ASRHGGVNTEAF

J: TRBJ1-5
V: TRBV6-5
CDR3: ASSSNEGGGEEPQH

J: TRBJ2-3
V: TRBV9
CDR3: ASSVDGASTDTQY

J: TRBJ2-1
V: TRBV5-1
CDR3: ASSSYRQGAQYNEQF

J: TRBJ2-6
V: TRBV5-8
CDR3: ASSRDFGTANSGANVLT

J: TRBJ1-1
V: TRBV9
CDR3: ASSGGQGAFGSDEAF

J: TRBJ2-3
V: TRBV30
CDR3: AWSSTGGADTQY

J: TRBJ1-2
V: TRBV4-2
CDR3: ASSQGIQGLEGYT

J: TRBJ2-2
V: TRBV7-2
CDR3: ASSFSTGELF

J: TRBJ1-2
V: TRBV27
CDR3: ASSPRGGWGYGYT

J: TRBJ1-5
V: TRBV19
CDR3: ASSIGQGVSNQPQH

J: TRBJ1-1
V: TRBV3-1/TRBV3-2
CDR3: ASSPLTGGLNTEAF

J: TRBJ1-1
V: TRBV27
CDR3: ASSNRDSEAF

J: TRBJ1-6
V: TRBV7-2
CDR3: ASSLGGQGSRPLH

J: TRBJ2-1
V: TRBV27
CDR3: ASSFTAGTGMVNEQF

J: TRBJ2-1
V: TRBV9
CDR3: ASSVDWLAGEFYNEQF

J: TRBJ2-3
V: TRBV7-6
CDR3: ASSPRFRGARADTQY

J: TRBJ2-7
V: TRBV19
CDR3: ASSISSGVHEQY

J: TRBJ2-1
V: TRBV3-1/TRBV3-2
CDR3: ASSQDWGGASGSGNEQF

J: TRBJ1-1
V: TRBV7-2
CDR3: ASSSLDRANTEAF

J: TRBJ2-3
V: TRBV5-4
CDR3: ASSLDEMSFDESDTQY

J: TRBJ2-7
V: TRBV11-2
CDR3: ASSPAGGGYEQY

J: TRBJ1-2
V: TRBV2
CDR3: ASQGQVYGYT

J: TRBJ2-2
V: TRBV19
CDR3: ASSWQGATELF

J: TRBJ2-1
V: TRBV11-3
CDR3: ASSPRRDNEQF

J: TRBJ1-5
V: TRBV5-1
CDR3: ASSLSGSNQPQH

J: TRBJ2-1
V: TRBV5-1
CDR3: ASSFSGGRGNEQF

J: TRBJ2-7
V: TRBV6-5
CDR3: ASSYSSAGAYEQY

J: TRBJ1-2
V: TRBV5-4
CDR3: ASSLREQLNYGYT

J: TRBJ1-5
V: TRBV28
CDR3: ASSWANNQPQH

J: TRBJ2-5
V: TRBV27
CDR3: ASSRAGLAGLDGETQY

J: TRBJ2-1
V: TRBV6-5
CDR3: ASSDSFRGKF

J: TRBJ1-1
V: TRBV2
CDR3: ASRRTQNTEAF

J: TRBJ1-2
V: TRBV19
CDR3: ASSTRGTDNYGYT

J: TRBJ1-4
V: TRBV6-6
CDR3: ASSSLNEKLF

J: TRBJ1-1
V: TRBV6-2/TRBV6-3
CDR3: ASSPGQGTWNTEAF